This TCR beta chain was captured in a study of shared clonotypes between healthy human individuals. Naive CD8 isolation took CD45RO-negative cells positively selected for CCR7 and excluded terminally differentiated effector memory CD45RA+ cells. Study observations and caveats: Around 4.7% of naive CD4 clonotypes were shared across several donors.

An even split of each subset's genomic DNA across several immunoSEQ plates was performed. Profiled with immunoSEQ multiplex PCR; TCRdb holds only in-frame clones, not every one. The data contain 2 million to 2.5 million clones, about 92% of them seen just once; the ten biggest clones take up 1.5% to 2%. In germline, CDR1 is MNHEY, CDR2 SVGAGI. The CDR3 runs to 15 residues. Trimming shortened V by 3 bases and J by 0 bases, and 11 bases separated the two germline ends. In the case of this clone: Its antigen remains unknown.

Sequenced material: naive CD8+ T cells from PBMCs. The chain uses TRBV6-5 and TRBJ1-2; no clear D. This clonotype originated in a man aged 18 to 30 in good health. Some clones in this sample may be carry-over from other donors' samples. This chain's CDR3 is CASSYSQVANYGYTF. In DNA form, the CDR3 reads TGTGCCAGCAGTTATTCCCAGGTCGCTAACTATGGCTACACCTTC.